This T cell receptor (beta chain) was documented in a study of shared clonotypes between healthy human individuals. About the research overall: The study used three CD4 naive, three CD4 memory, two CD8 naive and one CD8 memory plate per donor. The study, taken as a whole, reports: Across subsets, estimated richness was generally greater for naive than for memory populations. Clonotypes which were not shared had lower generation probabilities than clonotypes that all four donors shared.

Germline loops: CDR1 LNHNV, CDR2 YYDKDF (reference sequence). J gave up 0 bases and V 0 bases, and 4 bases lay outside the gene matches. The length of the CDR3 is 18 residues. The data were produced by immunoSEQ multiplex PCR, yet TCRdb's version contains in-frame clones alone and is incomplete. Of roughly 1 million clones listed, 75% to 85% are singletons. About this clone: Its antigen remains unknown.

The rearrangement joins TRBV15 to TRBJ2-1; 11 positions agree with TRBD2. This receptor was obtained from a young man in good health. Some clones in this sample may be carry-over from other donors' samples. Sequenced material: memory CD4+ T cells from PBMCs. Subset indicated: CD45RA-negative fraction. CDR3 region: CATSRDASGRLSYNEQFF. In DNA form, the CDR3 reads TGTGCCACCAGCAGAGATGCTAGCGGGAGGCTCTCCTACAATGAGCAGTTCTTC.